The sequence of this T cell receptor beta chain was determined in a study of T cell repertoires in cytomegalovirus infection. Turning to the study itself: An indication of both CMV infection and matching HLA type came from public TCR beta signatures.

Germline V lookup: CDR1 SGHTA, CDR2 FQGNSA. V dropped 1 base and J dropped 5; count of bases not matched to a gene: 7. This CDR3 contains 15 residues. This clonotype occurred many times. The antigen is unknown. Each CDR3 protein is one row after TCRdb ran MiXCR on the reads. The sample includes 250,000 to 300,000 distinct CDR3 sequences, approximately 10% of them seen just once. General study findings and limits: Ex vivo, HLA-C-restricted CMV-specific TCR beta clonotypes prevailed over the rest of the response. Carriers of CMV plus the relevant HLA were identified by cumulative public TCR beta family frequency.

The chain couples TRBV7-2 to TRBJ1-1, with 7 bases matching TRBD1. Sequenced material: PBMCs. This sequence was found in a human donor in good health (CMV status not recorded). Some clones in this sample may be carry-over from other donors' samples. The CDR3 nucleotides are TGTGCCAGCAGCTTAGGGCCAGGGGGGGGGACTGAAGCTTTCTTT. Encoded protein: CASSLGPGGGTEAFF. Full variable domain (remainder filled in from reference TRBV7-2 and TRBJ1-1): GAGVSQSPSNKVTEKGKDVELRCDPISGHTALYWYRQSLGQGLEFLIYFQGNSAPDKSGLPSDRFSAERTGGSVSTLTIQRTQQEDSAVYLCASSLGPGGGTEAFFGQGTRLTVV.